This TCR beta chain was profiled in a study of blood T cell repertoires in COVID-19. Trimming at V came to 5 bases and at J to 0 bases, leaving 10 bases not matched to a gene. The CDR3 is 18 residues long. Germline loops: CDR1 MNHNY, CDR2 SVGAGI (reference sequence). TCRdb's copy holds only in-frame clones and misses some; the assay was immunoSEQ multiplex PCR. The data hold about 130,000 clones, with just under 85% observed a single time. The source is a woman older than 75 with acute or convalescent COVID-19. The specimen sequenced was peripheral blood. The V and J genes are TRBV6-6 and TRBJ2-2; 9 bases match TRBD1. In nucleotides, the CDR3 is TGTGCCAGCAGTCTTCTACCGGGACAGGGTTCGAACACCGGGGAGCTGTTTTTT. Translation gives CASSLLPGQGSNTGELFF.